This TCR delta chain was sequenced during a study of gamma-delta T cells after stem cell transplantation (dated by TCRdb to the mid-2010s). V loses 6 bases of germline sequence and J loses 4 bases, and the interval between the two ends is 20 bases. The CDR3 measures 15 amino acids from cysteine to phenylalanine. CDR3 DNA only is kept here, 45 bases in frame from base 1. Sequences GEAIGNYY (CDR1) and EKD (CDR2) are obtained from the germline V gene. Library creation used RT-PCR. The data were produced on an Illumina MiSeq. TCRdb processed the public reads again with the CATT caller, after which rows with matching DNA were combined. The sample includes approximately 550 delta-chain clones, with about 40% observed a single time. The top ten hold roughly 70% of the sample. Remarks on this clone: Its binding antigen is unknown. Base-call qualities are not available, and no considerably larger clone is one nucleotide away.

This sequence originates from a human donor. It is not recorded whose cells these are; they may come from a transplant donor. The chain employs TRDV2 and TRDJ1; TRDD3 is a weak D gene call, 5 bases matching. Sequencing used gamma-delta T cells. The encoded CDR3 is CACLNLLENRDKLIF. The DNA is as follows: TGTGCCTGTCTAAATTTACTGGAGAACCGCGATAAACTCATCTTT.